Listed here are 2 T cell receptor beta chains from one sample, sequenced in a study of blood T cell repertoires in COVID-19 (TCRdb year 2020). The library relied on the immunoSEQ multiplex PCR assay. Imported from immuneACCESS, the table was reduced by TCRdb to in-frame sequences with V and J called. These copies leave out some clones; in studies compared against another copy, an unresolved V gene accounts for under half, and the cause of the remainder is not known. The sample yields approximately 380,000 clones; 85% were counted once. The ten largest make up roughly 3.6% of the sample. Sequencing input: peripheral blood. The receptors were gathered from a woman under 30 with acute or convalescent COVID-19.

This sequence joins TRBV2 and TRBJ2-1; weak D call: TRBD1 (6 bases). Germline V CDR1 and CDR2: SNHLY, FYNNEI. Trimming pared 3 bases from V and 2 bases from J, leaving 23 bases between. The CDR3 consists of 19 residues. The CDR3 sequence: CASSDENRVISSPYNEQFF. In nucleotides, the CDR3 is TGTGCCAGCAGTGACGAGAACAGGGTAATCAGTAGTCCCTACAATGAGCAGTTCTTC.

The chain joins TRBV24-1 to TRBJ1-2; 8 nucleotides match TRBD1. In germline, CDR1 is KGHDR, CDR2 SFDVKD. The J segment lost 8 bases and the V segment lost 7 bases, leaving 5 bases of the junction unmatched. The CDR3 spans 12 residues. Here the CDR3 DNA reads TGTGCCACCAGCGACAGGGGCATGGGCTACACCTTC. It is translated as CATSDRGMGYTF.